Listed here is a single TCR beta chain. Its antigen remains undetermined. The sample holds no much larger clone one base away, and base qualities are not on file. This record belongs to a study of T cell repertoires in cytomegalovirus infection (dated 2019 in TCRdb). Looking at the study overall: Because public TCR beta signatures pointed to carriage of CMV infection together with the matching HLA type, the HLA type of each donor mattered for the analysis.

Reading the germline V gene gives CDR1 SNHLY and CDR2 FYNNEI. Counted from cysteine to phenylalanine, this CDR3 has 15 amino acids. CDR3 DNA only is kept here, 45 bases in frame from base 1. V ends up 6 bases short and J 7 bases short, with an unmatched junction base count of 8. The sample was run on an Illumina HiSeq 1500. Using fastp at Q25 and MiXCR, TCRdb reprocessed the public reads and kept productive beta chains. Every entry covers one CDR3 protein and lists the most common genes and DNA from its rows. This sample gives roughly 60,000 distinct CDR3 sequences in total; about a third of them show up just once. The ten biggest clones cover nearly 70% of the sample. Results and caveats for the whole study, not just this receptor: In both this cohort and an independent cohort of 300 to 450 donors, the cumulative frequency of public TCR beta family members distinguished carriers of CMV infection plus the relevant HLA type. The ex vivo response was dominated by HLA-C-restricted CMV-specific TCR beta clonotypes, and the single most frequent clonotype in two of eight donors was supplied by these HLA-C-restricted clonotypes.

The sequence joins TRBV2 to TRBJ1-4, with 10 bases in between that match TRBD1. The sequencing sample was made of PBMCs, sequenced either directly or after in vitro stimulation (not recorded which). This clonotype originated in a human donor in good health (CMV status not recorded). Some clones in this sample may be carry-over from other donors' samples. CDR3 region: CASSVTRDRGEKLFF. The sequence in DNA is TGTGCCAGCAGCGTAACCCGGGACAGGGGTGAAAAACTGTTTTTT.